The T cell receptor beta chain under discussion was sequenced for a study of OX40 agonist ivuxolimab in advanced cancers. Data came from immunoSEQ multiplex PCR; TCRdb stores just in-frame clones and leaves some out. The data hold roughly 45,000 clones, with more than 85% observed a single time. Germline V lookup: CDR1 KGHSH, CDR2 LQKENI. The CDR3 sequence is 13 residues long. With V trimmed by 6 bases and J by 1 base, 2 bases remained unmatched. The sequencing used CD4+ or CD8+ T cells sorted from blood, collected in a trial of the OX40 agonist ivuxolimab. The TCR comes from an adult with an advanced solid tumor such as melanoma, head and neck, liver or kidney cancer. The chain couples TRBV18 to TRBJ2-5; TRBD1 aligns across 7 bases. This chain's CDR3 is CASSWDSQETQYF. The CDR3 DNA sequence: TGTGCCAGCTCCTGGGACAGCCAAGAGACCCAGTACTTC. Full variable domain (rest looked up from reference TRBV18 and TRBJ2-5): NAGVMQNPRHLVRRRGQEARLRCSPMKGHSHVYWYRQLPEEGLKFMVYLQKENIIDESGMPKERFSAEFPKEGPSILRIQQVVRGDSAAYFCASSWDSQETQYFGPGTRLLVL.